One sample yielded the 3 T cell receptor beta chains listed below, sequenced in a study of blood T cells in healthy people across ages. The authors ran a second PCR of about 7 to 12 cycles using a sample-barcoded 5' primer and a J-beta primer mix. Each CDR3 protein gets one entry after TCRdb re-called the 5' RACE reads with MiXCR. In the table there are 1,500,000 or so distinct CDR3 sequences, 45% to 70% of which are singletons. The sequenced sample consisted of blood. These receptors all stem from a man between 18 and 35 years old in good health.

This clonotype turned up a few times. The CDR3 nucleotides are TGTGCCAGCAGGACCGGGACTCCCCCCTTGGGGGAGCAGTACTTC. It yields the protein CASRTGTPPLGEQYF. This chain joins TRBV28 and TRBJ2-7; tentative D call: TRBD2 (6 bases). The V and J ends lost 6 bases and 7 bases respectively, with 22 bases between them. Germline V gene sequence: CDR1 MDHEN, CDR2 SYDVKM. This CDR3 has 15 amino acids.

The CDR3 loop reads CSVEIWDNEQFF. In DNA form, the CDR3 reads TGCAGCGTTGAAATATGGGACAATGAGCAGTTCTTC. The chain links TRBV29-1 to TRBJ2-1; D unclear. The CDR3 has 12 amino acids. V lost 2 bases to trimming and J lost 5 bases, with 7 bases between them. Germline CDR1 SQVTM, CDR2 ANQGSEA.

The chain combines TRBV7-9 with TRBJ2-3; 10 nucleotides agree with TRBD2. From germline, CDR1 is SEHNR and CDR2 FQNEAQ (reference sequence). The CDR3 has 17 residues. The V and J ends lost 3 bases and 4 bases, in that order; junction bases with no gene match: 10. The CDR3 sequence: CASSFWPSGSVADTQYF. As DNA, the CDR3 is TGTGCCAGCAGCTTCTGGCCTAGCGGGAGTGTGGCAGATACGCAGTATTTT.